The subject of this entry is one T cell receptor beta chain. This entry is derived from a study of blood T cell repertoires in COVID-19. The CDR3 sequence is 14 residues long. With V trimmed by 11 bases and J by 1 base, 5 bases remained unmatched. From germline, CDR1 is SNHLY and CDR2 FYNNEI. Some clones are missing from TCRdb's copy, which holds only in-frame ones; the method was immunoSEQ multiplex PCR. The profile shows around 250,000 clones, 75% to 90% of them singletons. The chain links TRBV2 to TRBJ2-1; 10 bases are shared with TRBD2. The clonotype comes from a woman between 45 and 60 years old who had recovered from COVID-19. Sample: PBMCs or T cells enriched from blood (not recorded which). The CDR3 DNA follows: TGTGCCTGTAAGCGGGAGGGATCCTACAATGAGCAGTTCTTC. Protein product: CACKREGSYNEQFF.